This T cell receptor beta chain derives from a study of STAT5B mutations in CD4+ large granular lymphocyte leukemia. The wider study: CD8+ depletion followed by anti-CD4 microbead selection was applied to cryopreserved cells. Overall study results and limits: Higher CD4+ than CD8+ T-LGLL clonality might reflect small sample size.

The table came from immunoSEQ multiplex PCR; TCRdb's copy has only in-frame clones and leaves some out. This table holds roughly 400 clones, roughly half found once. Points on this clone: Its antigen is unknown.

V was cut by 0 bases and J by 0 bases, with 10 bases left in between. This CDR3 comprises 16 residues. Germline values: CDR1 SGHRS, CDR2 YFSETQ. This clonotype was sampled from a woman aged 70-85 years with CD4+ T-cell large granular lymphocyte leukemia. The sequenced sample consisted of PBMCs. This chain uses TRBV5-1 with TRBJ1-3; D call uncertain. The CDR3: CASSLDGLPSGNTIYF. The CDR3 nucleotides are TGCGCCAGCAGCTTGGATGGTCTCCCCTCTGGAAACACCATATATTTT.